This T cell receptor (beta chain) stems from a study of beta chain features in type 1 diabetes. Study observations and caveats: The cDNA sequencing approach could over-represent high-TCR-expressing cells.

About this clone: The antigen is unknown.

What was sequenced were expressed TCRB transcripts, since all of the isolated RNA had been reverse transcribed. The data were produced by immunoSEQ multiplex PCR, yet TCRdb's version contains in-frame clones alone and is incomplete. The sample yields under 900,000 clones, 17% seen once. Averaging around 120 mL, one heparinised blood draw was given by each donor. The sample consisted of naive CD4+ T cells from blood. The origin of this receptor is a woman under 30 in good health.

The CDR3 DNA reads as TGTGCCAGCAGTTTTGAGGCCAGCCCTGAAGCTTTCTTT. It codes for CASSFEASPEAFF. The chain has TRBV28 and TRBJ1-1, with unresolved D. CDR1 is MDHEN, CDR2 SYDVKM, per germline. The CDR3 covers 13 residues. V dropped 3 bases and J dropped 6 bases, with 11 bases sitting between them.